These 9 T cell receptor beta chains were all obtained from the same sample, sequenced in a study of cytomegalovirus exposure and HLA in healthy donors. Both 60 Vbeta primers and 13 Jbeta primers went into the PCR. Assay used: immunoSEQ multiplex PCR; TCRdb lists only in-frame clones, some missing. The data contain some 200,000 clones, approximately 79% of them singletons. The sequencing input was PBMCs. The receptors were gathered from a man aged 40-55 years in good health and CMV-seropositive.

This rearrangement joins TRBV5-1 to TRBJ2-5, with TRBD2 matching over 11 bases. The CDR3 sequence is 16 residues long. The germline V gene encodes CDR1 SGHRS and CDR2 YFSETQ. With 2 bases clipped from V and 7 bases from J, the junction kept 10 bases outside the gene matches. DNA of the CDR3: TGCGCCAGCAGCTTCCCTATAGCGGGGGGGCTGAGGACCCAGTACTTC. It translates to CASSFPIAGGLRTQYF.

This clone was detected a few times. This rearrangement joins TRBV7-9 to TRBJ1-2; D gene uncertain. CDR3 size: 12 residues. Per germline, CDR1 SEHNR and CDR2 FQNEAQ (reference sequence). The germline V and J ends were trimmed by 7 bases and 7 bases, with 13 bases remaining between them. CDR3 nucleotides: TGTGCCAGCACGGGTTTTTGGCTTGGCTACACCTTC. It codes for CASTGFWLGYTF.

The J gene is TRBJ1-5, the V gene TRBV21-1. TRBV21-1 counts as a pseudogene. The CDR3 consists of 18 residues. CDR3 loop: CASSKFGARGARNQPQHF. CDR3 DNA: TGTGCCAGCAGCAAATTTGGGGCCCGGGGGGCGCGCAATCAGCCCCAGCATTTT.

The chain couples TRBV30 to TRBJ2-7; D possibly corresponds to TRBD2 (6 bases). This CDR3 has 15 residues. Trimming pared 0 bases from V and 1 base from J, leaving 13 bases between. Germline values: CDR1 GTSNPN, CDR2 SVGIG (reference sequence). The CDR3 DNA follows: TGTGCCTGGAGTGTACGGCCTGCGGGGTCCTACGAGCAGTACTTC. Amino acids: CAWSVRPAGSYEQYF.

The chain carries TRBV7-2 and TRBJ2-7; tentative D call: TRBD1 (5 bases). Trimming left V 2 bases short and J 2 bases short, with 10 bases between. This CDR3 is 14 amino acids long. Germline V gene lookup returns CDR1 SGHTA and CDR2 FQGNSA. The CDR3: CASSLRRGPYEQYF. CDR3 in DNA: TGTGCCAGCAGCTTAAGAAGGGGCCCCTACGAGCAGTACTTC. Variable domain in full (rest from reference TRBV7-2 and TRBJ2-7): GAGVSQSPSNKVTEKGKDVELRCDPISGHTALYWYRQSLGQGLEFLIYFQGNSAPDKSGLPSDRFSAERTGGSVSTLTIQRTQQEDSAVYLCASSLRRGPYEQYFGPGTRLTVT.

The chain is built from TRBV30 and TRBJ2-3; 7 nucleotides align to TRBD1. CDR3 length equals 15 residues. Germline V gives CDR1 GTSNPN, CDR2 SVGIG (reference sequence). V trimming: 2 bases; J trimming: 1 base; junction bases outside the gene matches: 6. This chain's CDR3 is CAWSPGTVGTDTQYF. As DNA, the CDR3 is TGTGCCTGGAGTCCCGGGACAGTAGGCACAGATACGCAGTATTTT.

CDR3 in DNA: TGCGCCAGCAGCCAAGATCGAGGATCACCCCTCCACTTT. Translated, it gives CASSQDRGSPLHF. V gene TRBV4-1 combines with J gene TRBJ1-6; D is unclear. CDR3 length equals 13 residues. CDR1 MGHRA and CDR2 YSYEKL come from the germline V gene. The germline V and J ends were trimmed by 0 bases and 10 bases, with 7 bases remaining between them.

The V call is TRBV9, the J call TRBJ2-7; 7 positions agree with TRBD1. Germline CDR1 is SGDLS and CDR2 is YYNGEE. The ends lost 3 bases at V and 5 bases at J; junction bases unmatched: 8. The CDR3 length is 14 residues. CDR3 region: CASSAQQGTHEQYF. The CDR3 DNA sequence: TGTGCCAGCAGCGCCCAACAGGGGACACACGAGCAGTACTTC. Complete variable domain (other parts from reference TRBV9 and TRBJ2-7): DSGVTQTPKHLITATGQRVTLRCSPRSGDLSVYWYQQSLDQGLQFLIQYYNGEERAKGNILERFSAQQFPDLHSELNLSSLELGDSALYFCASSAQQGTHEQYFGPGTRLTVT.

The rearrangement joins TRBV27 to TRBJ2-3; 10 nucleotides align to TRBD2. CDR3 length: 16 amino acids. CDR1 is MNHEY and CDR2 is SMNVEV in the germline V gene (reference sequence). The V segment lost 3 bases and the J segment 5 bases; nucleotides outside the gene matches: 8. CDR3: CASSLWSGGAGDTQYF. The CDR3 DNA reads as TGTGCCAGCAGTTTGTGGAGCGGGGGGGCTGGAGATACGCAGTATTTT.